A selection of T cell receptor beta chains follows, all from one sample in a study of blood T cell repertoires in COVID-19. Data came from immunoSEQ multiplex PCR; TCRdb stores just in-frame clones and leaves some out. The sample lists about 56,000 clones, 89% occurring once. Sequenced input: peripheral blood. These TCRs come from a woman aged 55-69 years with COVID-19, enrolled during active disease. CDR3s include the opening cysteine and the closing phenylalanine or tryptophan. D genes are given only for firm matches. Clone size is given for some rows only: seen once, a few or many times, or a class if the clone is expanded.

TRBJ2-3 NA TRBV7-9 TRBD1 TGTGCCAGCAGCCCCCCAGGGGGCCAAAGGGATACGCAGTATTTT CASSPPGGQRDTQYF
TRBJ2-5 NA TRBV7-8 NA TGTGCCAGCAGCTCCCCCCGGGGCCAAGAGACCCAGTACTTC CASSSPRGQETQYF
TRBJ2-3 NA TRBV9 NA TGTGCCAGCAGCGTAGCTAGCACAGATACGCAGTATTTT CASSVASTDTQYF
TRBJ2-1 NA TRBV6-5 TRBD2 TGTGCCAGCAACCAACTAGCGTCGGCCTACAATGAGCAGTTCTTC CASNQLASAYNEQFF
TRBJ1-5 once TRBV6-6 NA TGTGCCAGCAGTTACCGGGAAATCAATCAGCCCCAGCATTTT CASSYREINQPQHF
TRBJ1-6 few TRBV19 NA TGTGCCAGTAGTACGGCTCTCGGACAGCAAAATTCACCCCTCCACTTT CASSTALGQQNSPLHF
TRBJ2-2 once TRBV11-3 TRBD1 TGTGCCAGCAGCTTAGCGCGGACAGGGGCCACCGGGGAGCTGTTTTTT CASSLARTGATGELFF
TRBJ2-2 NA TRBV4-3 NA TGCGCCAGCAGCCAGGCCACAGGGGGGGGAACCGGGGAGCTGTTTTTT CASSQATGGGTGELFF
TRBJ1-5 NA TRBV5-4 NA TGTGCCAGCAGTTCCGGCGGGGGGTTTAATCAGCCCCAGCATTTT CASSSGGGFNQPQHF
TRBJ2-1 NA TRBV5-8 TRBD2 TGTGCCAGCAGCCCCGCGGGGGATGAGCAGTTCTTC CASSPAGDEQFF
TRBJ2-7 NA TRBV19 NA TGTGCCAGTAGTATAGCCGGCAGGTCCTACGAGCAGTACTTC CASSIAGRSYEQYF
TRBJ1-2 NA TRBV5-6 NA TGTGCCAGCAGCTACTACCCTGGGCGGCCCGGGGGTGGTGGCTACACCTTC CASSYYPGRPGGGGYTF
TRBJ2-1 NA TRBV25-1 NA TGTGCCAGCAAAAACTACAACAAAAGCTCCTACAATGAGCAGTTCTTC CASKNYNKSSYNEQFF
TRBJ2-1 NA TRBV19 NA TGTGCCAGTAGTATACAGGGTGGCTCCTACAATGAGCAGTTCTTC CASSIQGGSYNEQFF
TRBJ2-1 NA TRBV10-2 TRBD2 TGCGCCAGCGCCTCACTAGCGGGAGGCGGAGGTGAGCAGTTCTTC CASASLAGGGGEQFF
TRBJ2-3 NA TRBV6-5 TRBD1 TGTGCCAGCACTTCGGGACAGTCAAGCACAGATACGCAGTATTTT CASTSGQSSTDTQYF
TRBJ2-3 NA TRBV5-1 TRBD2 TGCGCCAGCAGCCCACTTAGCGGGTTCACAGATACGCAGTATTTT CASSPLSGFTDTQYF
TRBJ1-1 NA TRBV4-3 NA TGCGCCAGCAGCCAAGATCAGGGAAACACTGAAGCTTTCTTT CASSQDQGNTEAFF
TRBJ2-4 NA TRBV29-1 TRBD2 TGCAGCGTAAGACTAGCCCAGTCAAACATTCAGTACTTC CSVRLAQSNIQYF
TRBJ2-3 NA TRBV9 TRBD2 TGTGCCAGCAGCGTGGCGACTAGCGGCGTCAACACAGATACGCAGTATTTT CASSVATSGVNTDTQYF
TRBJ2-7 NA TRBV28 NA TGTGCCAGCATCCCCCTAAATGGGGGACTTACCTCCGAGCAGTACTTC CASIPLNGGLTSEQYF
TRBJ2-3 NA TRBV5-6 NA TGTGCCAGCAGCCGTAGACTTGATTATAGCACAGATACGCAGTATTTT CASSRRLDYSTDTQYF
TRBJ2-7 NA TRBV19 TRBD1 TGTGCCAGTAGTCCCGGGACAGGGTGGTACGAGCAGTACTTC CASSPGTGWYEQYF
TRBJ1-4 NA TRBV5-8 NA TGTGCCAGCAGCCGGACTCCGGGACAGTTTTTT CASSRTPGQFF
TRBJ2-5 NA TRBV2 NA TGTGCCAGCAGTGAAATGCGAGAGACCCAGTACTTC CASSEMRETQYF
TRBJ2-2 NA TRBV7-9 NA TGTGCCAGCAGCGCAAGGACACTCCAGAACACCGGGGAGCTGTTTTTT CASSARTLQNTGELFF
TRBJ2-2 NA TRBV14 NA TGTGCCAGCAGCCAAGATCGCCCACTCCAGAACACCGGGGAGCTGTTTTTT CASSQDRPLQNTGELFF
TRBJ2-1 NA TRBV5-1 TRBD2 TGCGCCAGCAGCCTGACCGGGACTAGCGGCCCCAACGAGCAGTTCTTC CASSLTGTSGPNEQFF
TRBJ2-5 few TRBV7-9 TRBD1 TGTGCCAGCAGTTCTCCCCGTGGCAGGGGGCAAGAGACCCAGTACTTC CASSSPRGRGQETQYF
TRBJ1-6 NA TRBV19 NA TGTGCCAGTAGTATCGGGACACCTAATTCACCCCTCCACTTT CASSIGTPNSPLHF
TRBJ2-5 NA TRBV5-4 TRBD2 TGTGCCAGCAGCTTGGGGCGGGAGGGCCCGAAGACCCAGTACTTC CASSLGREGPKTQYF
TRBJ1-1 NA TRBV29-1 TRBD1 TGCAGCTCAGACAGGGATGGCACTGAAGCTTTCTTT CSSDRDGTEAFF
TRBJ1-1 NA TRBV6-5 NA TGTGCCAGCACGTCGGGGGATAGGAGAACTTTCTTT CASTSGDRRTFF
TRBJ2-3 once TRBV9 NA TGTGCCAGCAGCGCTCCTAGCGAGGGCACAGATACGCAGTATTTT CASSAPSEGTDTQYF
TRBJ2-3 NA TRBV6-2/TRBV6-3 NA TGTGCCAGCAGTTACGGCTTGGGCACAGATACGCAGTATTTT CASSYGLGTDTQYF
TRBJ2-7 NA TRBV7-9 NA TGTGCCAGCAGCTTATGGCGGACAGCCGCTTCCTACGAGCAGTACTTC CASSLWRTAASYEQYF
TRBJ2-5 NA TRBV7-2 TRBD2 TGTGCCAGCAGCCCCCATGGGACTAGCGGGAGGAGGATAAAGACCCAGTACTTC CASSPHGTSGRRIKTQYF
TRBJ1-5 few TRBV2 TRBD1 TGTGCCAGCAGGGTTCAGGGGGCAGGTCAGCCCCAGCATTTT CASRVQGAGQPQHF
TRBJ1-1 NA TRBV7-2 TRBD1 TGTGCCAGCAGCTTAGCTCCGGACAGGCGCACTGAAGCTTTCTTT CASSLAPDRRTEAFF